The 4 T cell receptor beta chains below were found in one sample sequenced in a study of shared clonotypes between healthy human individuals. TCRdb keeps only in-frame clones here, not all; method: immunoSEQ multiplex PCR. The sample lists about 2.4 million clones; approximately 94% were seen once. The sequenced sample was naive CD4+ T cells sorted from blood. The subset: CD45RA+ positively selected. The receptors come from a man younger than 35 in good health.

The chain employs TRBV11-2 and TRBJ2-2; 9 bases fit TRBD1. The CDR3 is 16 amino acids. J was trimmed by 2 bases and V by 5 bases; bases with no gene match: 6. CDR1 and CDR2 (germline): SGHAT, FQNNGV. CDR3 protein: CASSRGQGSNTGELFF. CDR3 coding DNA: TGTGCCAGCAGCCGAGGACAGGGGTCTAACACCGGGGAGCTGTTTTTT.

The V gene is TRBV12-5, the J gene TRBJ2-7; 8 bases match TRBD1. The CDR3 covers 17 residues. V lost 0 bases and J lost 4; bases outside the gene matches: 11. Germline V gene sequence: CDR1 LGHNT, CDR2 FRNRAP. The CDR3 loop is CASGLVAPGTGGYEQYF. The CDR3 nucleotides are TGTGCTAGTGGTTTGGTCGCTCCCGGGACAGGAGGTTACGAGCAGTACTTC.

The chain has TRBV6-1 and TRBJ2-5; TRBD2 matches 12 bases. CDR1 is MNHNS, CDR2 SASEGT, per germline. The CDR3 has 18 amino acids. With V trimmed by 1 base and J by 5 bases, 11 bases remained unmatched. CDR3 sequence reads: CASSEERLGLAGLETQYF. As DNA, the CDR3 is TGTGCCAGCAGTGAAGAACGGCTCGGACTAGCGGGGCTGGAGACCCAGTACTTC.

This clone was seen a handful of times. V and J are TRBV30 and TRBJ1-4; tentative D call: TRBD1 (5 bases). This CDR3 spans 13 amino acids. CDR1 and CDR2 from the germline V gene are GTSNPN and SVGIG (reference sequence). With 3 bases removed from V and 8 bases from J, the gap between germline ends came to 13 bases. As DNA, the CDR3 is TGTGCCTGGAGCCCCGAGCAGGGAGAAAAACTGTTTTTT. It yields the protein CAWSPEQGEKLFF.